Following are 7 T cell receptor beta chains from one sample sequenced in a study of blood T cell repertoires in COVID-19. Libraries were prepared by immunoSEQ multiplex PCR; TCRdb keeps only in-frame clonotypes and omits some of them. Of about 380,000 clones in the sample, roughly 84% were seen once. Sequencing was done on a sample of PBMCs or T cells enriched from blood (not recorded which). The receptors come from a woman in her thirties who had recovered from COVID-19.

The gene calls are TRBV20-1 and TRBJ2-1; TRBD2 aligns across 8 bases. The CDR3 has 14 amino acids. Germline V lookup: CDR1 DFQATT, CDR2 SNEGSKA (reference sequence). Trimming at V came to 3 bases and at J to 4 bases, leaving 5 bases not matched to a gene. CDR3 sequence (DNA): TGCAGTGCTAGTACTAGCGGCATGTACAATGAGCAGTTCTTC. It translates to CSASTSGMYNEQFF.

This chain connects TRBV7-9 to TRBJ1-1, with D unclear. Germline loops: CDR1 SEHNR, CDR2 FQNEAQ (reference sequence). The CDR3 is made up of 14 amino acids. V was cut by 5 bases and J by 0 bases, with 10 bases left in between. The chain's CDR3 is CASSPTALNTEAFF. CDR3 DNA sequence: TGTGCCAGCAGCCCTACCGCCTTGAACACTGAAGCTTTCTTT.

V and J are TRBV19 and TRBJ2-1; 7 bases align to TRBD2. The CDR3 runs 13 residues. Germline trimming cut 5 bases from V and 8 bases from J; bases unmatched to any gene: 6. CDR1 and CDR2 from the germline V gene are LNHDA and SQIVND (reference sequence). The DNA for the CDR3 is TGTGCCAGTAGTGGGGGGGGTCGATATGAGCAGTTCTTC. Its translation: CASSGGGRYEQFF.

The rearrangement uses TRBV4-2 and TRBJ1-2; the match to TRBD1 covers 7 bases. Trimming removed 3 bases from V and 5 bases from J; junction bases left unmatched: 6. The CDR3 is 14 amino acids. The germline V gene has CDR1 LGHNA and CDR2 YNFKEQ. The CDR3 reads CASSHTTGEYGYTF. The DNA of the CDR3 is TGTGCCAGCAGCCATACCACAGGGGAATATGGCTACACCTTC.

The CDR3 spells CASSQDWSGANYGYTF. DNA of the CDR3: TGTGCCAGCAGCCAAGATTGGTCAGGGGCTAACTATGGCTACACCTTC. The rearrangement joins TRBV4-2 to TRBJ1-2; possible D gene TRBD1, 6 bases. The CDR3 contains 16 residues. Germline V gives CDR1 LGHNA, CDR2 YNFKEQ. Trimming took off 0 bases at V and 0 bases at J, with 11 bases between the two ends.

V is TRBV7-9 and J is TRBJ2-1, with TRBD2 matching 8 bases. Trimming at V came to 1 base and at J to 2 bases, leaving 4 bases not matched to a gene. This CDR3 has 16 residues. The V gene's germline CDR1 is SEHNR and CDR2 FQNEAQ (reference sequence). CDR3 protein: CASSLGLAGTYNEQFF. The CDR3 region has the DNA TGTGCCAGCAGCTTAGGTTTAGCGGGGACCTACAATGAGCAGTTCTTC.

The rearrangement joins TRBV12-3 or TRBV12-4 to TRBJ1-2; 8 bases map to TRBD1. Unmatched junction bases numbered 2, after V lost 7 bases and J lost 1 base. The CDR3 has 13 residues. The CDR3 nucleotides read TGTGCCAGCAAGGGACAGGTTAACTATGGCTACACCTTC. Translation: CASKGQVNYGYTF.